This T cell receptor beta chain was sequenced for a study of tumor-infiltrating lymphocytes in primary liver carcinoma. About the research overall: The study reported T1-T3 N0M0 tumors spanning 4.2 to 10 cm.

CDR1 SEHNR and CDR2 FQNEAQ come from the germline V gene (reference sequence). This CDR3 is built from 16 residues. V lost 2 bases and J 5 bases, leaving 18 bases between the germline ends. In addition to blood RNA drawn from unsorted whole blood, germline DNA was extracted. TCR beta cDNA came from roughly 550 ng total RNA, primed with a constant-region primer. Employing slightly modified ARM-PCR, three nested multiplex PCR rounds were run, and these gave rise to the TCR beta libraries. The first two PCR rounds, approximately 10 cycles each, used TRBV1-TRBV30 forward primers and a C-beta reverse primer. One entry per CDR3 protein, called by TCRdb with MiXCR from the multiplex PCR reads. The repertoire holds about 310,000 distinct CDR3 sequences, with about 50% as singletons.

This chain uses TRBV7-9 with TRBJ2-5; D might be TRBD1 or TRBD2, each matching 6 bases. Source material: peripheral blood. The TCR originated in a woman aged 25 to 39 with primary liver carcinoma and hepatitis B virus infection. DNA for the CDR3: TGTGCCAGCAGCTTAATTGCTCGGGGGCGCAGGGAGACCCAGTACTTC. It codes for CASSLIARGRRETQYF.